The text below deals with one T cell receptor beta chain. These data originate in a study of shared clonotypes between healthy human individuals. Study details: Each donor's CD8 memory used one plate, CD8 naive two, each CD4 subset three.

Germline-derived CDR1 and CDR2 are SGHRS and YFSETQ. The CDR3 totals 14 residues. The ends were cut back, 3 bases at V and 2 bases at J, with 12 bases in the middle. Naive CD8 cells lacked CD45RO, underwent positive selection for CCR7 and left out terminally differentiated effector memory CD45RA+ cells. Measured with immunoSEQ multiplex PCR; TCRdb has only the in-frame clones, and not every one. The sample shows about 2 million clones, less than 95% of them seen only once. The source of this sequence is a man younger than 35 in good health. V usage is TRBV5-1 and J usage is TRBJ2-7, with D maybe TRBD1 (7 bases). Sequencing was done on a sample of naive CD8+ T cells sorted from blood. The CDR3 is CASSSGRGAYEQYF. Here the CDR3 DNA reads TGCGCCAGCAGCTCCGGCAGGGGGGCCTACGAGCAGTACTTC.